This is a list of T cell receptor beta chains from one sample in a study of blood T cell repertoires in COVID-19. TCRdb's copy holds only in-frame clones and misses some; the assay was immunoSEQ multiplex PCR. The table has 200,000 to 250,000 clones, around 80% seen once. The sample taken for sequencing was PBMCs or T cells enriched from blood (not recorded which). Receptors originate from a man aged 55 to 70 who had recovered from COVID-19. The conserved cysteine and the conserved F or W are not part of the CDR3 here. Each record gives: V gene, J gene, clone size, CDR3 protein. Clone size, where shown, is once, few, many, or a class for clones that have expanded.

TRBV2	TRBJ2-2	once	ASRRLAGGDGELF
TRBV5-1	TRBJ1-4	-	ASSLGQTATNEKLF
TRBV2	TRBJ1-6	-	ASRPDSFNSPLH
TRBV19	TRBJ1-2	-	ASSIQGAYGYT
TRBV15	TRBJ1-2	-	ATSRNFGTGTTNYGYT
TRBV3-1/TRBV3-2	TRBJ2-5	-	ASSQGIAGVKTQY
TRBV2	TRBJ2-1	-	ASSLGQGADEQF
TRBV2	TRBJ1-2	-	ASSEGYYGYT
TRBV6-5	TRBJ1-1	once	ASRPSTGDAF
TRBV7-2	TRBJ1-2	-	ASSLKTGSGYGYT
TRBV7-9	TRBJ2-5	-	ASSLKGGREETQY
TRBV19	TRBJ1-5	-	ATRDRGGPEPQH
TRBV10-2	TRBJ1-5	-	ASRLGQNSNQPQH
TRBV10-3	TRBJ1-1	-	AISDGDRVAF
TRBV4-3	TRBJ1-2	-	ASSQDPTGLYGYT
TRBV19	TRBJ2-1	-	ASNYGGSYNEQF
TRBV3-1/TRBV3-2	TRBJ1-2	once	ASSQAGGAYGYT
TRBV7-9	TRBJ1-4	-	ASSFPGVTNEKLF
TRBV28	TRBJ1-1	-	ASRSRGWTEAF
TRBV5-1	TRBJ2-3	-	ASSPEGREGTDTQY
TRBV5-1	TRBJ1-2	-	ASSPGGQFYGYT
TRBV19	TRBJ2-1	once	ASSIEGGIYNEQF
TRBV5-1	TRBJ2-1	-	ASSPQTTENEQF
TRBV11-2	TRBJ1-4	-	ASSLGRGLKEKLF
TRBV3-1/TRBV3-2	TRBJ2-5	-	ASSPQGRPGQETQY
TRBV2	TRBJ2-2	once	ASKTDPTGELF
TRBV5-1	TRBJ1-1	-	ASTLGQGWTEAF
TRBV5-6	TRBJ1-2	-	ASSFGGGTRRYGYT
TRBV9	TRBJ1-2	-	ASSVGDRGYNGYT
TRBV7-3	TRBJ1-1	-	ASSLTGREGTEAF
TRBV3-1/TRBV3-2	TRBJ2-1	-	ASSPGIAGGPGNEQF
TRBV12-3/TRBV12-4	TRBJ1-2	few	ASRQGQSYGYT
TRBV6-5	TRBJ2-5	-	ASRRTGGETQY
TRBV5-4	TRBJ1-6	-	ASSSGGHPDEGPLH
TRBV6-6	TRBJ1-1	-	ASSVPGREWTEAF
TRBV18	TRBJ2-7	few	ASSPGQSEQY
TRBV6-5	TRBJ1-2	-	ASSYRFDRPYGYT
TRBV7-3	TRBJ2-1	-	ASSAPGGYNEQF
TRBV7-8	TRBJ1-5	-	ASSLAQGQGYQPQH
TRBV10-3	TRBJ2-7	-	AISASAGTGGSYEQY
TRBV27	TRBJ1-4	-	ASSRRQGDEKLF
TRBV24-1	TRBJ1-1	-	ATSDGQNTEAF
TRBV3-1/TRBV3-2	TRBJ1-5	-	ASSQDTWLGQYGRNQPQH
TRBV11-2	TRBJ1-2	-	ASSRITDDYGYT
TRBV21-1	TRBJ2-3	-	ASSTGWGKGTDTQY